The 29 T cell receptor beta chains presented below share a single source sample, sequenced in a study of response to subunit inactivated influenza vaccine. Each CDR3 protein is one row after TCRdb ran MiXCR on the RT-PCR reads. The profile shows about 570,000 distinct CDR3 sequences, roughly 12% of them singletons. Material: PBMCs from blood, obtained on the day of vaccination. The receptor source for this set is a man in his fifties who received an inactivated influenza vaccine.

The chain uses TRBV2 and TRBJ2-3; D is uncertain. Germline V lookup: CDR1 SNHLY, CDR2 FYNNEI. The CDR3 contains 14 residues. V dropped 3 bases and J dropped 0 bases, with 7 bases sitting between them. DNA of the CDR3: TGTGCCAGCAGTGAGGGTTATAGCACAGATACGCAGTATTTT. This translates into CASSEGYSTDTQYF.

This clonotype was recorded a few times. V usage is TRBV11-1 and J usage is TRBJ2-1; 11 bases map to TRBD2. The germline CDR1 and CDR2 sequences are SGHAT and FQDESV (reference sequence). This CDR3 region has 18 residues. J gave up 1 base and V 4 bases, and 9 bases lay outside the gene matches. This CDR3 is CASSSLAGGGNSYNEQFF. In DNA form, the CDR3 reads TGTGCCAGCAGCTCCCTAGCGGGGGGCGGGAATTCCTACAATGAGCAGTTCTTC.

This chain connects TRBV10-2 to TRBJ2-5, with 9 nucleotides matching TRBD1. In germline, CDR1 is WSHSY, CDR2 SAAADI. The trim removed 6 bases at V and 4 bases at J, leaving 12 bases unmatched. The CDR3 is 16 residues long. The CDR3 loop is CASSPTGTGIRETQYF. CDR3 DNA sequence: TGCGCCAGCAGCCCCACTGGGACAGGGATTAGAGAGACCCAGTACTTC.

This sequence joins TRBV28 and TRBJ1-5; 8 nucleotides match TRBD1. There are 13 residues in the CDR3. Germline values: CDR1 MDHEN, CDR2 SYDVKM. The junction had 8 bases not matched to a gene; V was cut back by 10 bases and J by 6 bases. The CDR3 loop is CATDQGAGQPQHF. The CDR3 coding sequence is TGTGCCACCGATCAGGGGGCCGGTCAGCCCCAGCATTTT.

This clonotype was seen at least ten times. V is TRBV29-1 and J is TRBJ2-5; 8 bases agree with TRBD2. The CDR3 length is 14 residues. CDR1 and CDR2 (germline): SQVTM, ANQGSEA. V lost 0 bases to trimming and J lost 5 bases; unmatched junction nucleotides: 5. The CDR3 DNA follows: TGCAGCGTTGAAGACGAGCGGGGGCGGGAGACCCAGTACTTC. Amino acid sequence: CSVEDERGRETQYF.

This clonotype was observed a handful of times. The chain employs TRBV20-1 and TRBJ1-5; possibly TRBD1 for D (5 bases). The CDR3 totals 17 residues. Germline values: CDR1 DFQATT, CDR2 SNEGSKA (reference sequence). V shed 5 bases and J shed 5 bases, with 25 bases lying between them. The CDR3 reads CSALGVWGAVRDQPQHF. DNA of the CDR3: TGCAGTGCTCTAGGCGTATGGGGCGCGGTAAGAGATCAGCCCCAGCATTTT.

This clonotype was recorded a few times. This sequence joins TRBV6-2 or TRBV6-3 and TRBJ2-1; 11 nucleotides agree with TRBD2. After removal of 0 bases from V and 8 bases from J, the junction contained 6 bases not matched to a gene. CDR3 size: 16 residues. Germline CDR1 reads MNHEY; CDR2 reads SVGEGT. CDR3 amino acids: CASSYSATSGSYEQFF. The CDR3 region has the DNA TGTGCCAGCAGTTACTCGGCAACTAGCGGGAGTTATGAGCAGTTCTTC.

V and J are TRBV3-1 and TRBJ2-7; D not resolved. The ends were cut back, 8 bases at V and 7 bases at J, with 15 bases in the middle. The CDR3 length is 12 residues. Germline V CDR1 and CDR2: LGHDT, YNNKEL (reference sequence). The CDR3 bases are TGTGCCAGCCAGAAAAATGGTTGGGAGCAGTACTTC. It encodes CASQKNGWEQYF.

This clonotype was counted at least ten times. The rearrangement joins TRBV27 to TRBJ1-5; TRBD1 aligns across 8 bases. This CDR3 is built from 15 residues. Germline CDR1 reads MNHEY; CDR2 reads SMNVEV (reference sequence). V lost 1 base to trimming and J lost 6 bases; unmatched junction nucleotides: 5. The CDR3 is CASSLWGQAGQPQHF. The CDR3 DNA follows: TGTGCCAGCAGTTTATGGGGACAGGCGGGTCAGCCCCAGCATTTT.

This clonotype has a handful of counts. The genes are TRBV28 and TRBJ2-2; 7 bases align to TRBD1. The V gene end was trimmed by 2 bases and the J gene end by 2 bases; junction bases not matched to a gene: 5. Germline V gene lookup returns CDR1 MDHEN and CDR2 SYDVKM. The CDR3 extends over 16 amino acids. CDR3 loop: CASSLGQDLNTGELFF. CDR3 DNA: TGTGCCAGCAGTTTAGGACAGGATCTCAACACCGGGGAGCTGTTTTTT.

The CDR3 bases are TGCGCCAGCAGCTTGGCCGGGGGGGACGATGAGCAGTTCTTC. Encoded protein: CASSLAGGDDEQFF. The chain uses TRBV5-1 and TRBJ2-1; TRBD2 matches at 8 bases. Germline V lookup: CDR1 SGHRS, CDR2 YFSETQ. V lost 0 bases and J lost 8; bases outside the gene matches: 4. The CDR3 consists of 14 residues. Combining the CDR3 with reference TRBV5-1 and TRBJ2-1 gives the whole variable domain KAGVTQTPRYLIKTRGQQVTLSCSPISGHRSVSWYQQTPGQGLQFLFEYFSETQRNKGNFPGRFSGRQFSNSRSEMNVSTLELGDSALYLCASSLAGGDDEQFFGPGTRLTVL.

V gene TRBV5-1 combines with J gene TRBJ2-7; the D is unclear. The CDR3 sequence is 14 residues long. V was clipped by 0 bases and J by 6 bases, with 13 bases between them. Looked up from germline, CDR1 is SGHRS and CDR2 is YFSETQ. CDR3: CASSLGAGSGEQYF. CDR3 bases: TGCGCCAGCAGCTTGGGAGCAGGTTCGGGCGAGCAGTACTTC. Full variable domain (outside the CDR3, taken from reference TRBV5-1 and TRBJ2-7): KAGVTQTPRYLIKTRGQQVTLSCSPISGHRSVSWYQQTPGQGLQFLFEYFSETQRNKGNFPGRFSGRQFSNSRSEMNVSTLELGDSALYLCASSLGAGSGEQYFGPGTRLTVT.

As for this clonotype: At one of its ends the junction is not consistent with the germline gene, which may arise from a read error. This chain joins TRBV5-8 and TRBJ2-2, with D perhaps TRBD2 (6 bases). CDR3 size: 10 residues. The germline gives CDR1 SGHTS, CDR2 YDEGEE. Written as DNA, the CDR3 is TGTGCCATGGGACCTCGGGAGCTGTTCTTT. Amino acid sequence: CAMGPRELFF.

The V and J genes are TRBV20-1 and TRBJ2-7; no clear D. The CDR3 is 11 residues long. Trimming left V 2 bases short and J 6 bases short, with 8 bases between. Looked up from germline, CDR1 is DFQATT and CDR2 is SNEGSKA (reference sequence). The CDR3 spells CSARPVSEQYF. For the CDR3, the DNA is TGCAGTGCTAGACCAGTCTCCGAGCAGTACTTC.

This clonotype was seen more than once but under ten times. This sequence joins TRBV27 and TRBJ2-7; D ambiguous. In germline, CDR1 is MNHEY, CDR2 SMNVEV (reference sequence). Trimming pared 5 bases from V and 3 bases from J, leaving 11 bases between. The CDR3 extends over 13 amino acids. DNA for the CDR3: TGTGCCAGCAGTGCTAACCCTTTCTACGAGCAGTACTTC. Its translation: CASSANPFYEQYF.

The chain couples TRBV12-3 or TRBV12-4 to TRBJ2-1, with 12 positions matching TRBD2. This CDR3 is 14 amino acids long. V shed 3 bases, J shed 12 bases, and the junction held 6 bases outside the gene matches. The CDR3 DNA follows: TGTGCCAGCAGTTTTGCTAGCGGGGGGGCTGGGCAGTTCTTC. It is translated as CASSFASGGAGQFF.

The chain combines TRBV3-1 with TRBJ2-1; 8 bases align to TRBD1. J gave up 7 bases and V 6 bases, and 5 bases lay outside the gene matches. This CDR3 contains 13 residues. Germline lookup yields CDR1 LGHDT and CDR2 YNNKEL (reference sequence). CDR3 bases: TGTGCCAGCAGGCCACAGGGGGGAAATGAGCAGTTCTTC. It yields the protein CASRPQGGNEQFF.

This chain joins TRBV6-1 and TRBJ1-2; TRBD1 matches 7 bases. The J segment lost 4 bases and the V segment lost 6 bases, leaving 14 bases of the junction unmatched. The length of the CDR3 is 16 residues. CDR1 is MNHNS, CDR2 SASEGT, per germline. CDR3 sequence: CASRRTRQGGGYGYTF. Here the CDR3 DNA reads TGTGCCAGCAGACGCACCCGACAGGGTGGTGGCTATGGCTACACCTTC.

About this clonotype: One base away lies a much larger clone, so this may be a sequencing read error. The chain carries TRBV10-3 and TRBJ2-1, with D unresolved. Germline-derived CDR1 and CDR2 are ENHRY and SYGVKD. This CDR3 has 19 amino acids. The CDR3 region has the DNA TGTGCCATAAGTGACCGAAGACCCTCACTAACGGGCTTTTACAATGAGCAGCTCTTC. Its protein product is CAISDRRPSLTGFYNEQLF.

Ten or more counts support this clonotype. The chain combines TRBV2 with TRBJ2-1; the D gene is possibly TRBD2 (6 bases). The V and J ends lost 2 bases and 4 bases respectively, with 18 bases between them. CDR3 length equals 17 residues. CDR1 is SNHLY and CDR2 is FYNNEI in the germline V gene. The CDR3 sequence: CASSEPPGVKIYNEQFF. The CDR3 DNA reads TGTGCCAGCAGTGAACCCCCGGGGGTCAAGATATACAATGAGCAGTTCTTC.

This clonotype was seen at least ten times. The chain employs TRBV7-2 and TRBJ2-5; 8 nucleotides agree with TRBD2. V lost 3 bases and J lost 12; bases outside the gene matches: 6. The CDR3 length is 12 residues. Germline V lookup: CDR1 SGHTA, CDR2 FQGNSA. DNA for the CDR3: TGTGCCAGCAGCTTGCGGGAGGCTACAAAGTACTTC. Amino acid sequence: CASSLREATKYF.

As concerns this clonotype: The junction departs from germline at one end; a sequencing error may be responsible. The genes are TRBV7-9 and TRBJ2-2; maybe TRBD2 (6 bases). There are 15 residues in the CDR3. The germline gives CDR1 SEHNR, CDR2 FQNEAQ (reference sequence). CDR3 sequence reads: CASSLGRDGTGVLFF. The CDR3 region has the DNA TGTGCCAGCAGCTTAGGGCGGGATGGCACCGGGGTGCTGTTTTTT.

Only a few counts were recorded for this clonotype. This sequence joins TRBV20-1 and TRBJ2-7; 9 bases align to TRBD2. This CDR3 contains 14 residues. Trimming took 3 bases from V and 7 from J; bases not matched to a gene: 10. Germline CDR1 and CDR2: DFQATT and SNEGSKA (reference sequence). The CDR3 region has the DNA TGCAGTGCTAGCTTGGCGGGAGGGCCAGGAGAGCAGTACTTC. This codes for CSASLAGGPGEQYF.

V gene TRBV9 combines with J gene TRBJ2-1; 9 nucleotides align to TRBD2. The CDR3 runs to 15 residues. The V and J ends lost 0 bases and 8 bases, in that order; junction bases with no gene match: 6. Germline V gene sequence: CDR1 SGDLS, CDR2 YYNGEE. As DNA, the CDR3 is TGTGCCAGCAGCGTAGAGGCTAGCGGGGCGTATGAGCAGTTCTTC. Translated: CASSVEASGAYEQFF.

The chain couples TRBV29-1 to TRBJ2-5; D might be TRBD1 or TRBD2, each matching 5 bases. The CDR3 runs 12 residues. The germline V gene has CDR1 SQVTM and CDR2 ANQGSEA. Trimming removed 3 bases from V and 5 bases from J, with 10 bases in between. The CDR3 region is CSVDGWGETQYF. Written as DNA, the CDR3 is TGCAGCGTTGATGGGTGGGGGGAGACCCAGTACTTC.

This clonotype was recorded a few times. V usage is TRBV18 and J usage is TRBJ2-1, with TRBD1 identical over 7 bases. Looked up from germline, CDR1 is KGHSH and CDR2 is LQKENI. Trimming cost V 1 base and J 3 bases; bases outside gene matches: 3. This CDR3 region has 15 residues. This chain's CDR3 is CASSPRQGDYNEQFF. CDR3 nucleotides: TGTGCCAGCTCACCACGGCAGGGGGACTACAATGAGCAGTTCTTC.

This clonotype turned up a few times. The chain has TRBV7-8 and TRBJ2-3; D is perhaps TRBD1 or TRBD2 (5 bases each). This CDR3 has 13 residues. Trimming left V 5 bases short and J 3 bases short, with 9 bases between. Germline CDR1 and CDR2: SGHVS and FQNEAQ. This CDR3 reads CASSGDVTDTQYF. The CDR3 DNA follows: TGTGCCAGCAGCGGGGACGTTACAGATACGCAGTATTTT.

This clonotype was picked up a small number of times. The CDR3 sequence is CATSTRGLGEKLFF. As DNA, the CDR3 is TGTGCCACCAGCACCAGGGGGCTTGGTGAAAAACTGTTTTTT. The chain is built from TRBV15 and TRBJ1-4; TRBD1 matches 8 bases. Trimming took 4 bases from V and 7 from J; bases not matched to a gene: 5. Germline V lookup: CDR1 LNHNV, CDR2 YYDKDF (reference sequence). The CDR3 consists of 14 residues.

This CDR3 reads CSARDSGRVSGELFF. The CDR3 bases are TGCAGTGCTAGAGATAGCGGGAGGGTATCCGGGGAGCTGTTTTTT. The chain employs TRBV20-1 and TRBJ2-2; 11 bases line up with TRBD2. CDR1 is DFQATT and CDR2 is SNEGSKA in the germline V gene (reference sequence). Trimming took 0 bases from V and 6 from J; bases not matched to a gene: 3. The CDR3 contains 15 residues.